A single sample is the source of the 20 T cell receptor beta chains below, sequenced in a study of T cell clonality in common variable immunodeficiency. Here immunoSEQ multiplex PCR was the method, and the copy in TCRdb shows in-frame clones only, minus some. This sample carries approximately 57,000 clones, none of them present only once. The specimen sequenced was peripheral blood mononuclear cells. The origin of the receptors is a person aged 18 to 70 in good health.

This clone was observed at least ten times. Coverage ceases 3 residues before the CDR3 finishes, and the germline J gene fills in the end. The rearrangement links TRBV16 to TRBJ2-2; TRBD2 agrees at 11 bases. Per the germline V gene, CDR1 is KGHSY and CDR2 is FQNENV. Trimming removed 4 bases from V and 4 bases from J; junction bases left unmatched: 5. This CDR3 comprises 16 residues. This CDR3 reads CASSPTLAGGTGELFF. The DNA read from the CDR3 is TGTGCCAGCAGCCCGACCCTAGCGGGGGGCACCGGGGAG.

Ten or more counts support this clone. The CDR3 end is not reached by the read, which stops 3 residues before it; the germline J gene fills it in. The genes are TRBV7-2 and TRBJ2-7; D may be TRBD2 (5 bases). Trimming pared 0 bases from V and 6 bases from J, leaving 12 bases between. Germline assignment: CDR1 SGHTA and CDR2 FQGNSA. The CDR3 runs to 14 residues. This CDR3 reads CASSLAATAGEQYF. CDR3 DNA, as far as it was read: TGTGCCAGCAGCTTAGCCGCGACGGCGGGCGAG.

In its sample, this clone was seen many times. The CDR3 goes on 3 residues after the read ends, and that part is filled in from the germline J gene. The chain couples TRBV4-2 to TRBJ2-7; maybe TRBD1 (5 bases). V dropped 0 bases and J dropped 2 bases, with 11 bases sitting between them. The CDR3 has 15 residues. The V gene's germline CDR1 is LGHNA and CDR2 YNFKEQ. The chain's CDR3 is CASSQDRADTYEQYF. The part of the CDR3 DNA that was read is TGTGCCAGCAGCCAAGATAGGGCGGACACCTACGAG.

There are many counts of this clone. CDR3 region: CASSLQYRGFGEKLFF. Incomplete CDR3 DNA: TGTGCCAGCAGTCTTCAATATAGGGGTTTCGGGGAAAAA. The J gene is TRBJ1-4, the V gene TRBV28; D perhaps matches TRBD1 (5 bases). Read sequence stops 3 residues before the CDR3 end, and the germline J gene provides the missing end. The germline CDR1 and CDR2 sequences are MDHEN and SYDVKM. Trimming stripped 5 bases from V and 8 bases from J, with 21 bases between. The length of the CDR3 is 16 residues. The whole variable domain, remainder taken from reference TRBV28 and TRBJ1-4, is DVKVTQSSRYLVKRTGEKVFLECVQDMDHENMFWYRQDPGLGLRLIYFSYDVKMKEKGDIPEGYSVSREKKERFSLILESASTNQTSMYLCASSLQYRGFGEKLFFGSGTQLSVL.

This clone was counted at least ten times. The read stops 3 residues short of the end of the CDR3; the missing end is completed from the germline J gene. This chain uses TRBV10-1 with TRBJ1-1; 11 bases line up with TRBD1. The germline gives CDR1 WNHNN, CDR2 SYGVQD (reference sequence). V lost 8 bases and J lost 5; bases outside the gene matches: 4. The CDR3 covers 13 residues. This chain's CDR3 is CASQGQGGTEAFF. The CDR3 DNA, read in part, is TGCGCCAGCCAGGGACAGGGGGGAACTGAA.

This clone was counted many times. Coverage ceases 3 residues before the CDR3 finishes, and the germline J gene fills in the end. The gene calls are TRBV19 and TRBJ1-1; 7 bases match TRBD1. The V gene's germline CDR1 is LNHDA and CDR2 SQIVND (reference sequence). The CDR3 has 14 residues. V gave up 1 base and J gave up 2 bases; unmatched junction bases: 1. Here the CDR3 reads CASSIGDSNTEAFF. Partial CDR3 DNA: TGTGCCAGTAGTATAGGGGACAGCAACACTGAA.

This clone was found a few times. With the read ending 3 residues before the CDR3 end, the germline J gene is used to fill in that end. This rearrangement joins TRBV5-6 to TRBJ2-3, with D possibly matching TRBD1 (5 bases). The CDR3 runs 14 residues. The V and J ends lost 0 bases and 4 bases respectively, with 9 bases between them. Germline CDR1 is SGHDT and CDR2 is YYEEEE. The DNA read from the CDR3 is TGTGCCAGCAGCTTGGGGGGCTTGGCAGATACG. The encoded protein is CASSLGGLADT. The CDR3 as a whole reads CASSLGGLADTQYF. The full variable domain, completed using reference TRBV5-6 and TRBJ2-3, is DAGVTQSPTHLIKTRGQQVTLRCSPKSGHDTVSWYQQALGQGPQFIFQYYEEEERQRGNFPDRFSGHQFPNYSSELNVNALLLGDSALYLCASSLGGLADTQYFGPGTRLTVL.

This clone was counted ten times or more. The sequence runs out 3 residues before the end of the CDR3; the remainder is reconstructed from the germline J gene. The chain combines TRBV27 with TRBJ1-2; 8 nucleotides align to TRBD1. The CDR3 is 15 amino acids. Germline V gives CDR1 MNHEY, CDR2 SMNVEV (reference sequence). Partial CDR3 DNA: TGTGCCAGCAATCCATCCAGGGGGCGGGGGTGGGGC. It is translated as CASNPSRGRGWG. The full CDR3 sequence reads CASNPSRGRGWGYTF.

There are many counts of this clone. The CDR3 is cut off 3 residues early in the read; its end comes from the germline J gene. This sequence joins TRBV6-4 and TRBJ1-1; 7 bases map to TRBD1. CDR3 size: 14 residues. The V segment lost 2 bases and the J segment 7 bases; nucleotides outside the gene matches: 7. Germline V gene data show CDR1 as MRHNA and CDR2 as SNTAGT. The CDR3 sequence is CASSDTDRVGEAFF. Incomplete CDR3 DNA: TGTGCCAGCAGTGACACCGACAGGGTAGGTGAA.

There are many counts of this clone. The read terminates 3 residues ahead of where the CDR3 ends, so the germline J gene completes it. The genes are TRBV6-2 or TRBV6-3 and TRBJ2-7, with 9 bases that match TRBD2. The junction had 1 base not matched to a gene; V was cut back by 5 bases and J by 2 bases. Germline CDR1 is MNHEY and CDR2 is SVGEGT. The CDR3 length is 13 residues. The CDR3 region is CASSGLATYEQYF. The CDR3 bases that were read are TGTGCCAGCAGTGGACTAGCGACCTACGAG.

This clone was recorded at least ten times. The read ends 3 residues before the CDR3 terminus; that terminus is restored from the germline J gene. The chain joins TRBV7-9 to TRBJ2-7; D is perhaps TRBD1 or TRBD2 (5 bases each). Germline lookup yields CDR1 SEHNR and CDR2 FQNEAQ (reference sequence). CDR3 length: 12 amino acids. The V gene lost 6 bases and the J gene lost 4 bases, with 10 bases spanning the gap. CDR3 bases read: TGTGCCAGCAGTAAAGGGGAGTACGAG. It codes for CASSKGEYE. The entire CDR3 is CASSKGEYEQYF. Filled out from reference TRBV7-9 and TRBJ2-7, the complete variable domain reads DTGVSQNPRHKITKRGQNVTFRCDPISEHNRLYWYRQTLGQGPEFLTYFQNEAQLEKSRLLSDRFSAERPKGSFSTLEIQRTEQGDSAMYLCASSKGEYEQYFGPGTRLTVT.

This clone was detected ten times or more. The sequenced fragment ends 3 residues before the CDR3 boundary, so the rest is inferred from the germline J gene. This chain uses TRBV5-1 with TRBJ2-3; maybe TRBD1 (7 bases). Germline CDR1 SGHRS, CDR2 YFSETQ. The CDR3 covers 15 residues. CDR3 amino acids: CASSLATGPQETQYF. The CDR3 DNA, read in part, is TGCGCCAGCAGCCTAGCGACAGGGCCCCAAGAGACG.

This clone was seen many times. CDR3 sequence: CSAAELAGLETQYF. The CDR3 bases that were read are TGCAGTGCCGCTGAACTAGCGGGGTTGGAGACC. The chain carries TRBV20-1 and TRBJ2-5; TRBD2 aligns across 10 bases. The read gets to within 3 residues of the CDR3 end, and the germline J gene fills in the rest. The V segment lost 6 bases and the J segment 5 bases; nucleotides outside the gene matches: 9. Germline CDR1 and CDR2: DFQATT and SNEGSKA (reference sequence). The CDR3 runs 14 residues.

This clone showed up just a few times. The CDR3 is cut off 3 residues early in the read; its end comes from the germline J gene. The chain couples TRBV20-1 to TRBJ2-7; a weak D match, TRBD2 (5 bases). V dropped 6 bases and J dropped 4 bases, with 16 bases sitting between them. Germline V gene data show CDR1 as DFQATT and CDR2 as SNEGSKA (reference sequence). The CDR3 contains 13 residues. The CDR3 region is CSAWTRESYEQYF. The DNA read from the CDR3 is TGCAGTGCCTGGACTCGCGAGTCTTACGAG.

Ten or more counts support this clone. The CDR3 goes on 3 residues after the read ends, and that part is filled in from the germline J gene. This chain links TRBV19 with TRBJ2-5, with 7 bases that match TRBD1. CDR3 size: 13 residues. The V gene's germline CDR1 is LNHDA and CDR2 SQIVND (reference sequence). The trim removed 9 bases at V and 2 bases at J, leaving 6 bases unmatched. The chain's CDR3 is CASTTGVQETQYF. The sequenced part of the CDR3 DNA is TGTGCCAGCACCACAGGGGTACAAGAGACC.

Ten or more counts support this clone. Coverage ceases 3 residues before the CDR3 finishes, and the germline J gene fills in the end. The genes are TRBV20-1 and TRBJ1-5, with D perhaps TRBD1 (5 bases). The CDR3 sequence is 12 residues long. With 4 bases removed from V and 4 bases from J, the gap between germline ends came to 8 bases. Germline lookup yields CDR1 DFQATT and CDR2 SNEGSKA (reference sequence). The CDR3 loop reads CSANRLNQPQHF. CDR3 DNA (partial): TGCAGTGCTAACAGGCTTAATCAGCCC.

This clone appeared many times. The CDR3 goes on 3 residues after the read ends, and that part is filled in from the germline J gene. This chain uses TRBV5-1 with TRBJ2-1; D is unresolved. CDR3 size: 15 residues. CDR1 is SGHRS and CDR2 is YFSETQ in the germline V gene. V was shortened by 2 bases and J by 2 bases, with 11 bases between the two germline ends. The covered CDR3 bases are TGCGCCAGCAGCTTTAGTGATATGCCCTACAATGAG. It translates to CASSFSDMPYNE. The complete CDR3 reads CASSFSDMPYNEQFF.

This clone appeared a few times. The junction departs from the called germline gene at one end, perhaps through a read error. With the read ending 3 residues before the CDR3 end, the germline J gene is used to fill in that end. The same CDR3 also results from other DNA sequences found in this sample. The chain combines TRBV20-1 with TRBJ1-3, with 7 bases lining up with TRBD1. The CDR3 sequence is 16 residues long. The germline gives CDR1 DFQATT, CDR2 SNEGSKA (reference sequence). The DNA read from the CDR3 is TGCAGTGCTAGAACTACTAGACAGGGAGCGGGAAACACT. This translates into CSARTTRQGAGNT. The CDR3, in full, reads CSARTTRQGAGNTIYF.

The table lists this clone with many counts. The sequence runs out 3 residues before the end of the CDR3; the remainder is reconstructed from the germline J gene. This sequence joins TRBV19 and TRBJ2-1; 7 bases match TRBD2. V was pared by 2 bases and J by 4 bases, with 8 bases of the junction left unmatched. The CDR3 extends over 16 amino acids. Germline-derived CDR1 and CDR2 are LNHDA and SQIVND (reference sequence). This CDR3 is CASSIRLAGAYNEQFF. The CDR3 bases that were read are TGTGCCAGTAGTATACGGTTAGCGGGCGCTTACAATGAG.

At least ten counts were recorded for this clone. The CDR3 goes on 3 residues after the read ends, and that part is filled in from the germline J gene. V usage is TRBV19 and J usage is TRBJ1-1; D possibly corresponds to TRBD1 (5 bases). V was cut by 7 bases and J by 1 base, with 16 bases left in between. The CDR3 totals 15 residues. Germline CDR1 reads LNHDA; CDR2 reads SQIVND (reference sequence). CDR3 DNA, as far as it was read: TGTGCCAGTACTACCCACGGGGGGGGGAACACTGAA. Protein product: CASTTHGGGNTE. In full, the CDR3 is CASTTHGGGNTEAFF.